Each of the 14 T cell receptor beta chains below was sequenced from the same sample in a study of T-cell memory formation after mild COVID-19. TCRdb ran MiXCR on the 5' RACE reads and lists one entry per CDR3 protein. The table has about 410,000 distinct CDR3 sequences, roughly 17% seen once. Sample: PBMCs or a T cell subset sorted from them (not recorded which). The receptors come from a man between 18 and 29 years old who had mild COVID-19 (a few samples of this study predate the infection). Cell type and time point are not known.

The gene calls are TRBV7-2 and TRBJ2-2, with 11 bases fitting TRBD2. J gave up 9 bases and V 3 bases, and 6 bases lay outside the gene matches. This CDR3 has 15 amino acids. Germline V gives CDR1 SGHTA, CDR2 FQGNSA. CDR3 in amino acids: CASSLFSGGARELFF. CDR3 in DNA: TGTGCCAGCAGCTTGTTTAGCGGGGGGGCCCGGGAGCTGTTTTTT.

This clonotype was detected only a few times. The V call is TRBV6-2 or TRBV6-3, the J call TRBJ1-6; D is perhaps TRBD1 (6 bases). CDR1 and CDR2 (germline): MNHEY, SVGEGT. This CDR3 has 13 amino acids. Trimming left V 8 bases short and J 9 bases short, with 14 bases between. CDR3 coding DNA: TGTGCCAGCGGTTGGGGGCGCGTTTCACCCCTCCACTTT. Encoded protein: CASGWGRVSPLHF.

The chain couples TRBV24-1 to TRBJ2-2; the D is unclear. This CDR3 spans 13 amino acids. Per the germline V gene, CDR1 is KGHDR and CDR2 is SFDVKD. Trimming removed 10 bases at V and 4 bases at J, with 12 bases between. CDR3 sequence (DNA): TGTGCCACTCACTCGCGTTCCACCGGGGAGCTGTTTTTT. This encodes CATHSRSTGELFF.

The chain couples TRBV3-1 to TRBJ1-2; unclear D gene. There are 13 residues in the CDR3. Trimming left V 4 bases short and J 4 bases short, with 10 bases between. Germline V lookup: CDR1 LGHDT, CDR2 YNNKEL (reference sequence). Here the CDR3 reads CASSLREAYGYTF. CDR3 in DNA: TGTGCCAGCAGCCTGAGGGAGGCCTATGGCTACACCTTC. The complete variable domain, with remaining parts taken from reference TRBV3-1 and TRBJ1-2, reads DTAVSQTPKYLVTQMGNDKSIKCEQNLGHDTMYWYKQDSKKFLKIMFSYNNKELIINETVPNRFSPKSPDKAHLNLHINSLELGDSAVYFCASSLREAYGYTFGSGTRLTVV.

Points on this clonotype: A much larger clone differs from this one at a single base, so this may be a read error. The rearrangement joins TRBV12-3 or TRBV12-4 to TRBJ2-1, with 11 bases identical to TRBD1. CDR3 size: 13 residues. After removal of 7 bases from V and 15 bases from J, the junction contained 11 bases not matched to a gene. CDR3 nucleotide sequence: TGTGCCAGCACCCCGGGACAGGGGGTAAAGCGGTTCTTC. It codes for CASTPGQGVKRFF.

This clonotype was counted between two and nine times. V and J are TRBV5-1 and TRBJ2-1; possibly TRBD1 for D (5 bases). Trimming took off 4 bases at V and 8 bases at J, with 19 bases between the two ends. The CDR3 is made up of 15 amino acids. Germline V gene lookup returns CDR1 SGHRS and CDR2 YFSETQ. CDR3 coding DNA: TGCGCCAGCAGCGCGGTGACAGTTTCCCAAGATGAGCAGTTCTTC. It specifies CASSAVTVSQDEQFF.

This clonotype was seen a handful of times. This chain connects TRBV27 to TRBJ2-7; D not resolved. The CDR3 is made up of 14 amino acids. Between the trimmed V and J ends, which lost 4 bases and 4 bases, there was a span of 14 bases. Germline values: CDR1 MNHEY, CDR2 SMNVEV (reference sequence). The CDR3 spells CASSYGPVPYEQYF. The CDR3 DNA sequence: TGTGCCAGCAGTTACGGGCCAGTCCCGTACGAGCAGTACTTC.

The rearrangement joins TRBV12-3 or TRBV12-4 to TRBJ1-5; D not certain. The CDR3 runs to 13 residues. Trimming took off 4 bases at V and 4 bases at J, with 8 bases between the two ends. This CDR3 reads CASSYFVNQPQHF. The CDR3 DNA is TGTGCCAGCAGTTATTTTGTTAATCAGCCCCAGCATTTT.

This clonotype showed up just a few times. This chain links TRBV2 with TRBJ2-2; D call uncertain. The CDR3 consists of 13 residues. The germline V gene has CDR1 SNHLY and CDR2 FYNNEI. Trimming removed 6 bases from V and 2 bases from J, with 7 bases in between. The CDR3 reads CASRATNTGELFF. The CDR3 DNA reads as TGTGCCAGCAGGGCCACTAACACCGGGGAGCTGTTTTTT.

V gene TRBV20-1 combines with J gene TRBJ2-3; the match to TRBD2 covers 8 bases. This CDR3 is 13 amino acids long. In germline, CDR1 is DFQATT, CDR2 SNEGSKA (reference sequence). V shed 3 bases, J shed 5 bases, and the junction held 4 bases outside the gene matches. CDR3 sequence: CSARTGGVDTQYF. The CDR3 DNA reads as TGCAGTGCTAGGACGGGGGGGGTAGATACGCAGTATTTT.

The rearrangement links TRBV29-1 to TRBJ1-1, with 7 positions matching TRBD1. The CDR3 loop spans 12 amino acids. The V gene end was trimmed by 7 bases and the J gene end by 0 bases; junction bases not matched to a gene: 2. Germline loops: CDR1 SQVTM, CDR2 ANQGSEA. CDR3 protein: CSATGMNTEAFF. CDR3 nucleotides: TGCAGCGCGACAGGGATGAACACTGAAGCTTTCTTT.

This clonotype was found a few times. The genes are TRBV5-1 and TRBJ1-5, with D tentatively TRBD1 (5 bases). The CDR3 runs to 19 residues. CDR1 and CDR2 (germline): SGHRS, YFSETQ. V gave up 0 bases and J gave up 4 bases, with 23 bases separating them. CDR3 sequence (DNA): TGCGCCAGCAGCTTGGGCCCCCCGATACAAGGGACGTTAAATCAGCCCCAGCATTTT. It codes for CASSLGPPIQGTLNQPQHF.

The rearrangement links TRBV7-8 to TRBJ2-7; 8 positions agree with TRBD1. Losses at the gene ends were 5 bases for V and 6 bases for J; bases not matched to a gene: 12. This CDR3 is 15 amino acids long. CDR1 and CDR2 (germline): SGHVS, FQNEAQ. CDR3 protein: CASSLGTGPLGEQYF. The CDR3 nucleotides are TGTGCCAGCAGCCTCGGGACAGGACCCCTCGGCGAGCAGTACTTC. The whole variable domain, remainder taken from reference TRBV7-8 and TRBJ2-7, is GAGVSQSPRYKVAKRGQDVALRCDPISGHVSLFWYQQALGQGPEFLTYFQNEAQLDKSGLPSDRFFAERPEGSVSTLKIQRTQQEDSAVYLCASSLGTGPLGEQYFGPGTRLTVT.

This clonotype was observed a handful of times. The chain joins TRBV7-6 to TRBJ2-1; 13 positions match TRBD2. CDR1 is SGHVS and CDR2 is FNYEAQ in the germline V gene. CDR3 length equals 17 residues. Trimming at V came to 6 bases and at J to 0 bases, leaving 5 bases not matched to a gene. The DNA for the CDR3 is TGTGCCAGCAGGTCCGGGACTAGCGGGGCCTCCTACAATGAGCAGTTCTTC. This codes for CASRSGTSGASYNEQFF.